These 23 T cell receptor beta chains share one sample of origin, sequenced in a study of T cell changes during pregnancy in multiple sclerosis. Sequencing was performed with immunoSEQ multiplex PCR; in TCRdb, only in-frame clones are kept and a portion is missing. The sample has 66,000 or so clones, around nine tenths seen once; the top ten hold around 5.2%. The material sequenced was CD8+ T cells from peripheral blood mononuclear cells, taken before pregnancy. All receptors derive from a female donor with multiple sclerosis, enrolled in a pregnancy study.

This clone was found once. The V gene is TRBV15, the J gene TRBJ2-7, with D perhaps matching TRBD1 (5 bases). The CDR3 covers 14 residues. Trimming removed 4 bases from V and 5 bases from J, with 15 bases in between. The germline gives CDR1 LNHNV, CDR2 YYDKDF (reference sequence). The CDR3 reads CATSTLTGDDEQYF. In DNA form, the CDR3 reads TGTGCCACCAGCACACTCACAGGTGACGACGAGCAGTACTTC.

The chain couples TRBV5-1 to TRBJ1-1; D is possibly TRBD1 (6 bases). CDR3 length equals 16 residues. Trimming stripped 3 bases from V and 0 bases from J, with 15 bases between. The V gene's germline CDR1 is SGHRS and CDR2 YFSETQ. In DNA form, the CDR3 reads TGCGCCAGCAGCTCACCTCGGGACACCATGAACACTGAAGCTTTCTTT. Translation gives CASSSPRDTMNTEAFF.

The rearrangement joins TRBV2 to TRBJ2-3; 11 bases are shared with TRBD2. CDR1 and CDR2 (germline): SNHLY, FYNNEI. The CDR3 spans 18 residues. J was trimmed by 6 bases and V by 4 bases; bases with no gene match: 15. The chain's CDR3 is CASSGLVTSGEPWDTQYF. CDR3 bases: TGTGCCAGCAGTGGATTGGTGACTAGCGGGGAACCTTGGGATACGCAGTATTTT.

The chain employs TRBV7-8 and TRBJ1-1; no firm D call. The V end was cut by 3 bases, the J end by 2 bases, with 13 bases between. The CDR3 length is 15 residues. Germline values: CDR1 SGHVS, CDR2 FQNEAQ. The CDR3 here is CASSFNSNLNTEAFF. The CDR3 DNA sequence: TGTGCCAGCAGCTTTAACAGCAATTTAAACACTGAAGCTTTCTTT.

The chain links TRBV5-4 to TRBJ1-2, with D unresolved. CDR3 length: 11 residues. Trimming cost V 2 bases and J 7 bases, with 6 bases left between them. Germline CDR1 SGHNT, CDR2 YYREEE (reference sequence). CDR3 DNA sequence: TGTGCCAGCAGCTTTAGTTCTGGCTACACCTTC. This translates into CASSFSSGYTF. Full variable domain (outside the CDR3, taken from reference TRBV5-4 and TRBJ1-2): ETGVTQSPTHLIKTRGQQVTLRCSSQSGHNTVSWYQQALGQGPQFIFQYYREEENGRGNFPPRFSGLQFPNYSSELNVNALELDDSALYLCASSFSSGYTFGSGTRLTVV.

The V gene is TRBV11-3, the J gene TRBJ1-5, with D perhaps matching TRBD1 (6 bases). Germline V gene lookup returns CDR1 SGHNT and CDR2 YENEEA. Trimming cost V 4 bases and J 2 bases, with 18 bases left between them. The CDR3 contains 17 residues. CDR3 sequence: CASSYIRGKKGNQPQHF. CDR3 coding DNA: TGTGCCAGCAGCTATATCAGGGGAAAGAAGGGCAATCAGCCCCAGCATTTT.

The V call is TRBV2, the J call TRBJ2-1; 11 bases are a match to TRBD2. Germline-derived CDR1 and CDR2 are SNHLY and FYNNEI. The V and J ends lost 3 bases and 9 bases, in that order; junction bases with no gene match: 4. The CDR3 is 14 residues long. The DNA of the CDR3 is TGTGCCAGCAGTGATAGCGGGGGGGCCGGTGAGCAGTTCTTC. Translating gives CASSDSGGAGEQFF.

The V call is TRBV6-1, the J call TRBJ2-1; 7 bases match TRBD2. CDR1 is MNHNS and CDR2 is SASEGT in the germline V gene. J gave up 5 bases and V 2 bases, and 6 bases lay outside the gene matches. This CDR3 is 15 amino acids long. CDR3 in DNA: TGTGCCAGCAGTGAATATGCGGGGGTAAACAATGAGCAGTTCTTC. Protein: CASSEYAGVNNEQFF.

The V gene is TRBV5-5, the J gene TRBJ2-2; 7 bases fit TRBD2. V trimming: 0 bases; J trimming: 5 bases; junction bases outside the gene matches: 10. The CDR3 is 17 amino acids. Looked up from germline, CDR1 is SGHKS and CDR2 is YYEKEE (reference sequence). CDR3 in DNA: TGTGCCAGCAGCTTGGGGATTAGCGGGCCCCAGACCGGGGAGCTGTTTTTT. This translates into CASSLGISGPQTGELFF.

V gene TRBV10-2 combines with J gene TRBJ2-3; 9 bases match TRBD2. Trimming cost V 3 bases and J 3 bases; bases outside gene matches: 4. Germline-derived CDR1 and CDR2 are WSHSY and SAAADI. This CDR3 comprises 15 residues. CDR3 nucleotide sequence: TGCGCCAGCAGTGACCTAGCGGGAAGGACAGATACGCAGTATTTT. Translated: CASSDLAGRTDTQYF.

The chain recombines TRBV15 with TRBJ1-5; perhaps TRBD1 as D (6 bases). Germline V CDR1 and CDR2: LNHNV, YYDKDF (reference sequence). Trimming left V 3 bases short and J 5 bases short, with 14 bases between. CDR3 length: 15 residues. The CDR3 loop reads CATSRGTRADQPQHF. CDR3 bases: TGTGCCACCAGCAGGGGGACAAGGGCCGATCAGCCCCAGCATTTT.

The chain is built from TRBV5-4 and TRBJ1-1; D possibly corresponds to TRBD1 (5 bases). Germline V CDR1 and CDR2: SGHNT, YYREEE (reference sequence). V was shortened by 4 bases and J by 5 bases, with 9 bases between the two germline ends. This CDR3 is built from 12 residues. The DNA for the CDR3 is TGTGCCAGCAGCACCTCAGGGACTGAAGCTTTCTTT. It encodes CASSTSGTEAFF.

The CDR3 loop is CASSSTPGQVLGNQPQHF. The CDR3 DNA sequence: TGTGCCAGTAGTTCTACGCCGGGACAGGTCCTGGGGAATCAGCCCCAGCATTTT. The gene calls are TRBV19 and TRBJ1-5, with TRBD1 matching 8 bases. The germline V gene encodes CDR1 LNHDA and CDR2 SQIVND (reference sequence). The CDR3 spans 18 residues. The ends lost 5 bases at V and 4 bases at J; junction bases unmatched: 16.

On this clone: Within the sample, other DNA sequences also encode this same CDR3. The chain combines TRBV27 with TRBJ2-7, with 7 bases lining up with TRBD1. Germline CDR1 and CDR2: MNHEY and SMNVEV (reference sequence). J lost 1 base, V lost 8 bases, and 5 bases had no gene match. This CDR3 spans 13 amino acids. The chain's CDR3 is CASSQGVSYEQYF. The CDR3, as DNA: TGTGCCAGCTCTCAGGGGGTGTCCTACGAGCAGTACTTC.

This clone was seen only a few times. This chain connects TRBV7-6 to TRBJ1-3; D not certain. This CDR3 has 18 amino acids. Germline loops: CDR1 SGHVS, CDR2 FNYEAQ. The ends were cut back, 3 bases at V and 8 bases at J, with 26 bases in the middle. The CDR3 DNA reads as TGTGCCAGCAGCTTTAAAGAACCGGCAGCGGGTTTATTAGACACCATATATTTT. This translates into CASSFKEPAAGLLDTIYF.

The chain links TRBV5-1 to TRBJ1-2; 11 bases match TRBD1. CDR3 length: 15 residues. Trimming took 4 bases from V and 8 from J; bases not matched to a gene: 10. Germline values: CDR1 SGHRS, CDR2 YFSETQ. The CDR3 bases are TGCGCCAGCAGCGAGGAAGGACAGGGGGCAGGAGGCTACACCTTC. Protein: CASSEEGQGAGGYTF.

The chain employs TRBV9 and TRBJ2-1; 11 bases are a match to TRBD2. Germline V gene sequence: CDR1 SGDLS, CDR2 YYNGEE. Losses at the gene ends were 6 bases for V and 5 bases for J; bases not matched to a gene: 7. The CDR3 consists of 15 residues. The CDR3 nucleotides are TGTGCCAGCAAACTGGGACTAGCGGAGAACAATGAGCAGTTCTTC. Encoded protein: CASKLGLAENNEQFF.

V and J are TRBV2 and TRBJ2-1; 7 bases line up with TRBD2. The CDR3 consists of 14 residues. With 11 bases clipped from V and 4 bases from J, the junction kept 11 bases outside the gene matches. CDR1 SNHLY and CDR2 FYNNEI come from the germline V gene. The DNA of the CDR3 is TGTGCCCTCGTTGAAGGCGGGGGATACAATGAGCAGTTCTTC. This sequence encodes CALVEGGGYNEQFF.

The chain's CDR3 is CASSSVTGQVGYTF. The CDR3 nucleotides read TGTGCCAGCAGCTCCGTGACAGGGCAAGTAGGCTACACCTTC. The chain recombines TRBV9 with TRBJ1-2, with 7 bases identical to TRBD1. Germline V lookup: CDR1 SGDLS, CDR2 YYNGEE. The CDR3 extends over 14 amino acids. V shed 4 bases and J 8 bases; nucleotides not matched to a gene: 11.

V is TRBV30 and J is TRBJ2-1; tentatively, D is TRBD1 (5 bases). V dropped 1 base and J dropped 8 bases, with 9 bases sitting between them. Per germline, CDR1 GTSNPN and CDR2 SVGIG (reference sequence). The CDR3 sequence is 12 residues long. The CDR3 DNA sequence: TGTGCCTGGAGTGGTGAAGGGGATGAGCAGTTCTTC. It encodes CAWSGEGDEQFF.

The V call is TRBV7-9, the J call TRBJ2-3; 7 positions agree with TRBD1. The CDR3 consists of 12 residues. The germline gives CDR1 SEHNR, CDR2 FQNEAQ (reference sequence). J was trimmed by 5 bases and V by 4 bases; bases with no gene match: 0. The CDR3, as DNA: TGTGCCAGCAGCTCAGGGGGAGATACGCAGTATTTT. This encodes CASSSGGDTQYF.

DNA of the CDR3: TGTGCCAGCAGCGCATTAACAGGGCGGGCTAACTATGGCTACACCTTC. This gives the protein CASSALTGRANYGYTF. The genes are TRBV9 and TRBJ1-2; a possible D gene is TRBD1 (6 bases). V gave up 3 bases and J gave up 0 bases, with 15 bases separating them. The CDR3 contains 16 residues. The germline gives CDR1 SGDLS, CDR2 YYNGEE.

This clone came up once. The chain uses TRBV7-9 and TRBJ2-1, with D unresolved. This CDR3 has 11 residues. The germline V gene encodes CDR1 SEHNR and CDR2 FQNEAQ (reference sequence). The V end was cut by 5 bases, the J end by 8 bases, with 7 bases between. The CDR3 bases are TGTGCCAGCAGCCCCTCCCATGAGCAGTTCTTC. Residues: CASSPSHEQFF.